One and the same sample provided the 22 T cell receptor beta chains below, sequenced in a study of T-cell reconstitution after alpha-beta-depleted transplantation in children. Using unique molecular identifiers, the investigators prepared the TCRbeta library. Each CDR3 protein gets one entry after TCRdb re-called the PCR reads with MiXCR. The table includes around 450,000 distinct CDR3 sequences, over 9.5% detected once. The sequences come from PBMCs, collected before TCRalphabeta/CD19-depleted stem cell transplant. The receptors were gathered from a child between 2 and 9 years old with inherited bone marrow failure, due to receive a stem cell transplant.

This clonotype was counted between two and nine times. The V call is TRBV9, the J call TRBJ2-7, with D unresolved. Germline V CDR1 and CDR2: SGDLS, YYNGEE. V lost 1 base and J 6 bases, leaving 14 bases between the germline ends. This CDR3 region has 14 residues. The CDR3 loop reads CASSVPPGGGEQYF. The CDR3 nucleotides read TGTGCCAGCAGCGTACCCCCAGGTGGCGGCGAGCAGTACTTC. Using reference TRBV9 and TRBJ2-7 for the parts outside the CDR3, the full variable domain is DSGVTQTPKHLITATGQRVTLRCSPRSGDLSVYWYQQSLDQGLQFLIQYYNGEERAKGNILERFSAQQFPDLHSELNLSSLELGDSALYFCASSVPPGGGEQYFGPGTRLTVT.

This clonotype occurred a few times. The rearrangement links TRBV28 to TRBJ2-7; D unresolved. The CDR3 covers 17 residues. The germline V gene has CDR1 MDHEN and CDR2 SYDVKM. V lost 4 bases to trimming and J lost 2 bases, with 21 bases between them. The CDR3 spells CASSSQVERIDPYEQYF. The CDR3 nucleotides read TGTGCCAGCAGTTCTCAGGTAGAGCGTATCGACCCCTACGAGCAGTACTTC.

Ten or more counts support this clonotype. The chain recombines TRBV29-1 with TRBJ2-3; either TRBD1 or TRBD2 may fit D (5 bases each). Trimming took 5 bases from V and 4 from J, leaving 16 bases between them. The germline V gene encodes CDR1 SQVTM and CDR2 ANQGSEA. This CDR3 is built from 14 residues. The CDR3 protein is CSVRPGPRADTQYF. CDR3 DNA sequence: TGCAGCGTTCGTCCGGGACCTAGGGCAGATACGCAGTATTTT.

This chain links TRBV5-4 with TRBJ2-1, with D hard to call. Per the germline V gene, CDR1 is SGHNT and CDR2 is YYREEE (reference sequence). The V end was cut by 0 bases, the J end by 9 bases, with 13 bases between. This CDR3 is 14 amino acids long. CDR3 protein: CASSLEPVLGEQFF. Here the CDR3 DNA reads TGTGCCAGCAGCTTGGAGCCAGTCTTGGGTGAGCAGTTCTTC.

Worth noting for this clonotype: Germline is not matched at one junction end, which may reflect a read error. The gene calls are TRBV6-2 or TRBV6-3 and TRBJ2-1; maybe TRBD1 (5 bases). The CDR3 contains 13 residues. Per germline, CDR1 MNHEY and CDR2 SVGEGT. CDR3 coding DNA: TGTGCCAGCAGCCTATTCAGGGTAGGGGAACTGATCTTC. It is translated as CASSLFRVGELIF.

This clonotype was seen a handful of times. V usage is TRBV4-3 and J usage is TRBJ2-3; TRBD2 matches at 13 bases. After removal of 0 bases from V and 0 bases from J, the junction contained 9 bases not matched to a gene. The CDR3 contains 20 residues. Germline CDR1 is LGHNA and CDR2 is YSLEER. The CDR3 DNA reads as TGCGCCAGCAGCCAAGATTTGACTAGCGGGAGGACCGTTAGCACAGATACGCAGTATTTT. This translates into CASSQDLTSGRTVSTDTQYF.

Only a few counts were recorded for this clonotype. V is TRBV2 and J is TRBJ1-3; 7 nucleotides align to TRBD1. The V gene's germline CDR1 is SNHLY and CDR2 FYNNEI. The CDR3 is 17 amino acids. V lost 9 bases and J lost 5; bases outside the gene matches: 19. The CDR3 DNA sequence: TGTGCCAGTCTGGGACCGGGACAGCAAAAGCCCCGAAACACCATATATTTT. Its protein is CASLGPGQQKPRNTIYF. The full variable domain, with the rest looked up from reference TRBV2 and TRBJ1-3, is EPEVTQTPSHQVTQMGQEVILRCVPISNHLYFYWYRQILGQKVEFLVSFYNNEISEKSEIFDDQFSVERPDGSNFTLKIRSTKLEDSAMYFCASLGPGQQKPRNTIYFGEGSWLTVV.

The table lists this clonotype with many counts. DNA for the CDR3: TGCAGTGCTCCGCCGGGACAGGGACCGGAAAAACTGTTTTTT. It encodes CSAPPGQGPEKLFF. The J gene is TRBJ1-4, the V gene TRBV20-1; 9 nucleotides align to TRBD1. V shed 5 bases and J 8 bases; nucleotides not matched to a gene: 9. The CDR3 contains 14 residues. Germline V gene lookup returns CDR1 DFQATT and CDR2 SNEGSKA (reference sequence).

This clonotype was recorded at least ten times. V is TRBV7-8 and J is TRBJ2-5; 10 bases are shared with TRBD2. The CDR3 totals 15 residues. The germline gives CDR1 SGHVS, CDR2 FQNEAQ. V lost 5 bases, J lost 0 bases, and 3 bases stayed unmatched. CDR3 residues: CASSRTSGDQETQYF. The CDR3 DNA reads as TGTGCCAGCAGCCGGACTAGCGGAGACCAAGAGACCCAGTACTTC.

This clonotype was counted ten times or more. The V gene is TRBV6-2 or TRBV6-3, the J gene TRBJ2-4; D may be TRBD2 (6 bases). Trimming stripped 7 bases from V and 0 bases from J, with 10 bases between. Germline CDR1 and CDR2: MNHEY and SVGEGT. The CDR3 covers 14 residues. CDR3 region: CASIGAGAKNIQYF. CDR3 nucleotides: TGTGCCAGCATTGGAGCGGGAGCCAAAAACATTCAGTACTTC.

This clonotype was seen many times. The J gene is TRBJ2-1, the V gene TRBV20-1, with a tentative D call TRBD2 (6 bases). This CDR3 spans 14 amino acids. Germline V gene sequence: CDR1 DFQATT, CDR2 SNEGSKA (reference sequence). V was pared by 8 bases and J by 4 bases, with 18 bases between. The CDR3 region is CSLANLRLYNEQFF. CDR3 nucleotides: TGCAGTCTAGCGAACCTACGCTTATACAATGAGCAGTTCTTC.

This clonotype was seen repeatedly, ten times or more. This chain connects TRBV20-1 to TRBJ2-3; the D gene is possibly TRBD2 (5 bases). Trimming cost V 5 bases and J 2 bases, with 14 bases left between them. This CDR3 spans 14 amino acids. Germline V gives CDR1 DFQATT, CDR2 SNEGSKA (reference sequence). The CDR3 protein is CSAGKMRVTDTQYF. As DNA, the CDR3 is TGCAGTGCTGGAAAAATGAGGGTCACAGATACGCAGTATTTT.

This clonotype was detected many times. This chain's CDR3 is CASKIKGVYNEQFF. CDR3 sequence (DNA): TGCGCCAGCAAGATAAAGGGAGTTTACAATGAGCAGTTCTTC. This chain uses TRBV5-1 with TRBJ2-1, with D possibly being TRBD2 (5 bases). The CDR3 loop spans 14 amino acids. Germline loops: CDR1 SGHRS, CDR2 YFSETQ. V was shortened by 6 bases and J by 4 bases, with 14 bases between the two germline ends.

This clonotype occurred many times. This chain connects TRBV20-1 to TRBJ2-5, with 7 bases aligning to TRBD1. Germline trimming cut 3 bases from V and 2 bases from J; bases unmatched to any gene: 3. The CDR3 has 13 amino acids. The germline CDR1 and CDR2 sequences are DFQATT and SNEGSKA (reference sequence). CDR3 nucleotides: TGCAGTGCTAGTTCGGGACAGCAAGAGACCCAGTACTTC. Translated, it gives CSASSGQQETQYF.

In the case of this clonotype: A much larger clone differs by one base, so this may be a read error. The chain combines TRBV5-1 with TRBJ1-2, with D unclear. CDR3 size: 13 residues. CDR1 and CDR2 (germline): SGHRS, YFSETQ. Deletions cut 0 bases from V and 6 bases from J, with 9 bases between. The CDR3 region is CASSLANGDGYTF. CDR3 nucleotides: TGCGCCAGCAGCTTGGCCAATGGGGATGGCTACACCTTC.

The chain joins TRBV7-9 to TRBJ2-7, with D perhaps TRBD1 (5 bases). Per germline, CDR1 SEHNR and CDR2 FQNEAQ (reference sequence). With 5 bases removed from V and 3 bases from J, the gap between germline ends came to 20 bases. This CDR3 contains 16 residues. The CDR3 protein is CASSPDDSAVNYEQYF. The CDR3 DNA follows: TGTGCCAGCAGCCCAGACGACAGTGCGGTCAACTACGAGCAGTACTTC.

The sample holds many counts of this clonotype. The V call is TRBV6-2 or TRBV6-3, the J call TRBJ2-7, with TRBD2 as a possible D gene (6 bases). The CDR3 covers 14 residues. Trimming stripped 10 bases from V and 2 bases from J, with 18 bases between. CDR1 MNHEY and CDR2 SVGEGT come from the germline V gene. The CDR3 is CAIQSAEGAYEQYF. As DNA, the CDR3 is TGTGCCATCCAATCGGCGGAGGGAGCCTACGAGCAGTACTTC.

This clonotype was found many times. The chain uses TRBV4-3 and TRBJ2-5; D call uncertain. V lost 0 bases and J lost 0, with 8 bases in between. The CDR3 contains 15 residues. Germline V gene data show CDR1 as LGHNA and CDR2 as YSLEER. CDR3 DNA: TGCGCCAGCAGCCAAGATTCCGGGTACCAAGAGACCCAGTACTTC. It yields the protein CASSQDSGYQETQYF.

This clonotype was seen a few times. The V call is TRBV20-1, the J call TRBJ2-1; D is unresolved. CDR1 DFQATT and CDR2 SNEGSKA come from the germline V gene (reference sequence). The CDR3 covers 12 residues. Trimming shortened V by 6 bases and J by 9 bases, and 15 bases separated the two germline ends. The chain's CDR3 is CSANSLGREQFF. The CDR3 bases are TGCAGTGCCAACTCCCTCGGGCGTGAGCAGTTCTTC.

This clonotype appeared many times. The chain employs TRBV4-3 and TRBJ2-3; a weak D match, TRBD2 (6 bases). This CDR3 spans 15 amino acids. CDR1 and CDR2 from the germline V gene are LGHNA and YSLEER. The ends were cut back, 4 bases at V and 3 bases at J, with 14 bases in the middle. Here the CDR3 reads CASSPRLVKTDTQYF. CDR3 coding DNA: TGCGCCAGCAGCCCGCGACTAGTCAAGACAGATACGCAGTATTTT.

This clonotype showed up many times. V and J are TRBV28 and TRBJ2-7, with D possibly being TRBD2 (6 bases). This CDR3 has 15 residues. Germline CDR1 MDHEN, CDR2 SYDVKM. The V end was cut by 3 bases, the J end by 6 bases, with 18 bases between. This CDR3 is CASSFLAGRLLEQYF. As DNA, the CDR3 is TGTGCCAGCAGTTTCCTCGCGGGGCGATTACTCGAGCAGTACTTC.

This clonotype was found a few times. This sequence joins TRBV29-1 and TRBJ2-3; maybe TRBD2 (6 bases). This CDR3 spans 12 amino acids. The germline V gene has CDR1 SQVTM and CDR2 ANQGSEA. Trimming stripped 7 bases from V and 4 bases from J, with 12 bases between. The DNA of the CDR3 is TGCAGCGCCGAAGGACTATCAGATACGCAGTATTTT. Protein product: CSAEGLSDTQYF.